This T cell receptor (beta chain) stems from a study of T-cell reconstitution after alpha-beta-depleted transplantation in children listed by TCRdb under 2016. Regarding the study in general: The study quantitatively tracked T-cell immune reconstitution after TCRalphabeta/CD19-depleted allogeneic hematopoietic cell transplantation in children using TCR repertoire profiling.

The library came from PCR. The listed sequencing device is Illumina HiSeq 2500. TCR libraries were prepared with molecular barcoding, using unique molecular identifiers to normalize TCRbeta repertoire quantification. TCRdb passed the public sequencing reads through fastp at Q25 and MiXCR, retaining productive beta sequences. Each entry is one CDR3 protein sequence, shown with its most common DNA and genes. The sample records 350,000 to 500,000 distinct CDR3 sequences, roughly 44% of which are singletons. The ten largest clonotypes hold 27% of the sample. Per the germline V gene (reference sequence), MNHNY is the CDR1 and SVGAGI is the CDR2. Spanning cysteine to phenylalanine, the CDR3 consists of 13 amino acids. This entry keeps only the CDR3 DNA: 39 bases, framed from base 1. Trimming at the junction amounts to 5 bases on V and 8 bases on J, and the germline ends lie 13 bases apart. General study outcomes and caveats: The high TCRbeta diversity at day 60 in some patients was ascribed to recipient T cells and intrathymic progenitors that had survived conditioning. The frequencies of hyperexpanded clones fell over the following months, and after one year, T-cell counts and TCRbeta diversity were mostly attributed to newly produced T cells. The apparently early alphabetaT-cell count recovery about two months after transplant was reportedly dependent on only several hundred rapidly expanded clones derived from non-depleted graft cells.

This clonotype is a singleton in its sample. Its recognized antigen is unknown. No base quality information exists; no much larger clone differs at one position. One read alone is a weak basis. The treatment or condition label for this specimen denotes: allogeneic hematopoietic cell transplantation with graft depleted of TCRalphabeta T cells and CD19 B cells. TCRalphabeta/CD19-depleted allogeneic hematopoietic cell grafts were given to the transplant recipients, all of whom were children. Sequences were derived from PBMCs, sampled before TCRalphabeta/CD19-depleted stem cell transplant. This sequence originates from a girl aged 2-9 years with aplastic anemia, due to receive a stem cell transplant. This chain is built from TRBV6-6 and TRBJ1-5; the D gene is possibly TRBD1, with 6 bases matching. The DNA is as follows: TGTGCCAGCAGTAGGGGGGGCATAGAGCCCCAGCATTTT. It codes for CASSRGGIEPQHF.